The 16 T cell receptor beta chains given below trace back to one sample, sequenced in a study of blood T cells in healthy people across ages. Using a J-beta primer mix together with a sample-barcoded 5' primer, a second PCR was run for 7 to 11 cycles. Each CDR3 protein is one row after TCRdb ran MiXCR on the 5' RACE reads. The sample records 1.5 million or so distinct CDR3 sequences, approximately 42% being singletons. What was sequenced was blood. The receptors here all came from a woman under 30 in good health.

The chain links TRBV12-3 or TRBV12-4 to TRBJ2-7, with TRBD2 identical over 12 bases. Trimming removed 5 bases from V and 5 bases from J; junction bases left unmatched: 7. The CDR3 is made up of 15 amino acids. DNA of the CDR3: TGTGCCAGCAGTACCAGACTAGCGGGAGCAGACGAGCAGTACTTC. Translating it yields CASSTRLAGADEQYF.

CDR3 sequence: CASSSARGARSNQPQHF. The CDR3 DNA reads as TGTGCCAGCAGCTCGGCCCGGGGGGCACGTAGCAATCAGCCCCAGCATTTT. The chain combines TRBV5-6 with TRBJ1-5, with D perhaps matching TRBD1 (6 bases). Germline V gene sequence: CDR1 SGHDT, CDR2 YYEEEE. This CDR3 comprises 17 residues. Trimming left V 3 bases short and J 0 bases short, with 16 bases between.

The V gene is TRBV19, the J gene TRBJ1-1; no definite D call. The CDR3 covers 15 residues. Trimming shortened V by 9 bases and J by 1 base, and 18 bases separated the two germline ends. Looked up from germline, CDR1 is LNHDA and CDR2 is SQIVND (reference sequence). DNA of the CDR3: TGTGCCAGCTCCCAAGGAGCCCACCGGAACACTGAAGCTTTCTTT. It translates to CASSQGAHRNTEAFF.

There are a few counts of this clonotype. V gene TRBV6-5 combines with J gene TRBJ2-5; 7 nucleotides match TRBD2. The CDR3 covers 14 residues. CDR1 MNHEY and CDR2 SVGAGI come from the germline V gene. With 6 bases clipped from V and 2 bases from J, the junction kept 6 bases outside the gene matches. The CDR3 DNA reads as TGTGCCAGCAGCGGAGCGGGGAATCAAGAGACCCAGTACTTC. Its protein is CASSGAGNQETQYF.

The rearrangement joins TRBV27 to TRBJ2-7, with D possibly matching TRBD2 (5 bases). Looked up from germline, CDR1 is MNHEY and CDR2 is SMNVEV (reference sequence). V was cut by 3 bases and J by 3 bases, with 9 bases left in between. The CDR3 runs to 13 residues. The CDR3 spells CASSFGLFYEQYF. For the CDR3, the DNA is TGTGCCAGCAGTTTCGGACTCTTCTACGAGCAGTACTTC.

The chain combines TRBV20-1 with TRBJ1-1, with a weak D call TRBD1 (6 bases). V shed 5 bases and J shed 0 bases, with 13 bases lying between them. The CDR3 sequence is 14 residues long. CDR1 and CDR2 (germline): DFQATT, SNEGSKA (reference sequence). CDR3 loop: CSAPGAKLNTEAFF. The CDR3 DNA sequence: TGCAGTGCTCCGGGGGCCAAATTGAACACTGAAGCTTTCTTT.

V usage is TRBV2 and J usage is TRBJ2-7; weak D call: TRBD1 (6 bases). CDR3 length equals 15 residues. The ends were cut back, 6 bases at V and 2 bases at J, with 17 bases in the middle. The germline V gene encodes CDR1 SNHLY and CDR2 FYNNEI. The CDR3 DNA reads TGTGCCAGCAGCAGGGAAGGGACATTCGCCTACGAGCAGTACTTC. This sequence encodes CASSREGTFAYEQYF.

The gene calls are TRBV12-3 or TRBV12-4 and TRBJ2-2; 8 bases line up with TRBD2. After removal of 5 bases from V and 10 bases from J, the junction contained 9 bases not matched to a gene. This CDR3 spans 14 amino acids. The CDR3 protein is CASSPGLAQAELFF. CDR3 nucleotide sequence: TGTGCCAGCAGTCCAGGACTAGCCCAGGCGGAGCTGTTTTTT.

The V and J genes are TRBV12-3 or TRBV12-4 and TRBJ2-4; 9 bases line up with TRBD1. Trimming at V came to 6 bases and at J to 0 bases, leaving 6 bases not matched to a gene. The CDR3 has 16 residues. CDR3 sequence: CASSLQGAIAKNIQYF. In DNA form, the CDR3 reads TGTGCCAGCAGCCTACAGGGGGCAATAGCCAAAAACATTCAGTACTTC.

CDR3 residues: CASSDPVLATSSYNEQFF. The DNA of the CDR3 is TGTGCCAGCAGTGACCCCGTACTAGCGACGAGCTCCTACAATGAGCAGTTCTTC. This sequence joins TRBV2 and TRBJ2-1; TRBD2 matches 7 bases. CDR1 is SNHLY, CDR2 FYNNEI, per germline. The CDR3 is made up of 18 amino acids. V trimming: 3 bases; J trimming: 0 bases; junction bases outside the gene matches: 11.

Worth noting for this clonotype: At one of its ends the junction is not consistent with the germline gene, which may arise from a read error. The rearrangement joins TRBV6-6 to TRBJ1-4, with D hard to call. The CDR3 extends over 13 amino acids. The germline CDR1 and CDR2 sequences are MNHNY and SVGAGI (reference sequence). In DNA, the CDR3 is TGTGCCCGCAGTACGGACCTGGGTGAAAAACTGTTTTTT. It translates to CARSTDLGEKLFF.

CDR3 region: CSARDGAGGNQPQHF. CDR3 coding DNA: TGCAGTGCTAGAGATGGGGCAGGGGGCAATCAGCCCCAGCATTTT. The rearrangement links TRBV20-1 to TRBJ1-5; a possible D gene is TRBD1 (6 bases). The CDR3 has 15 amino acids. Germline V gives CDR1 DFQATT, CDR2 SNEGSKA (reference sequence). V was trimmed by 0 bases and J by 2 bases, leaving 11 bases between them.

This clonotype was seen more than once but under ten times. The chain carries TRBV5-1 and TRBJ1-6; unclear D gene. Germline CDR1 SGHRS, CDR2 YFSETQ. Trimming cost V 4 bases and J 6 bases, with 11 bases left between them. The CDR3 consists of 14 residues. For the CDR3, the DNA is TGCGCCAGCAGCCGGGAGTTGGGTAATTCACCCCTCCACTTT. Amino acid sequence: CASSRELGNSPLHF. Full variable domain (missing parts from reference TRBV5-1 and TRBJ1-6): KAGVTQTPRYLIKTRGQQVTLSCSPISGHRSVSWYQQTPGQGLQFLFEYFSETQRNKGNFPGRFSGRQFSNSRSEMNVSTLELGDSALYLCASSRELGNSPLHFGNGTRLTVT.

The chain's CDR3 is CASSYWTGSHSGYTF. The DNA for the CDR3 is TGTGCCAGCAGTTACTGGACAGGGTCTCACTCTGGCTACACCTTC. This chain uses TRBV6-5 with TRBJ1-2, with 8 positions matching TRBD1. V was clipped by 1 base and J by 7 bases; unmatched bases: 8. Germline V gives CDR1 MNHEY, CDR2 SVGAGI. The CDR3 length is 15 residues.

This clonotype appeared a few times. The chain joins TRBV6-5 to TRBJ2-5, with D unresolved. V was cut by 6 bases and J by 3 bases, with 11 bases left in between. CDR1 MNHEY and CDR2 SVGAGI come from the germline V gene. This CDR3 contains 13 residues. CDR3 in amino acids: CASRSTDKETQYF. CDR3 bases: TGTGCCAGCAGAAGCACAGACAAAGAGACCCAGTACTTC.

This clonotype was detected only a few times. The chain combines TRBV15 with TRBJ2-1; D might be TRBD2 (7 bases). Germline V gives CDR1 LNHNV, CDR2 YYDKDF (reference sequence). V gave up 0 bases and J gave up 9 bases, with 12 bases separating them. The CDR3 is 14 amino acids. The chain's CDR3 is CATSRDQGRVEQFF. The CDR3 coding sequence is TGTGCCACCAGCAGAGATCAGGGGAGGGTTGAGCAGTTCTTC.